The 20 T cell receptor beta chains reported below all come from one sample, sequenced in a study of blood T cell repertoires in COVID-19. Sequenced by immunoSEQ multiplex PCR; TCRdb stores in-frame clones only, minus some. The table shows hundreds of thousands of clones, with around 86% occurring only once. The sequenced sample was peripheral blood. These receptors were obtained from a human donor in a cohort sampled during active COVID-19.

The chain recombines TRBV5-1 with TRBJ2-5; D is uncertain. Trimming removed 5 bases at V and 5 bases at J, with 10 bases between. Looked up from germline, CDR1 is SGHRS and CDR2 is YFSETQ. The CDR3 covers 12 residues. The CDR3 nucleotides read TGCGCCAGCAGTGGGTACGGGGAGACCCAGTACTTC. Translation gives CASSGYGETQYF. Full variable domain (remainder filled in from reference TRBV5-1 and TRBJ2-5): KAGVTQTPRYLIKTRGQQVTLSCSPISGHRSVSWYQQTPGQGLQFLFEYFSETQRNKGNFPGRFSGRQFSNSRSEMNVSTLELGDSALYLCASSGYGETQYFGPGTRLLVL.

The rearrangement links TRBV2 to TRBJ2-3; D unresolved. In germline, CDR1 is SNHLY, CDR2 FYNNEI. This CDR3 comprises 12 residues. V lost 8 bases, J lost 3 bases, and 9 bases lay in between. In DNA form, the CDR3 reads TGTGCCAGCCAGGATATGACAGATACGCAGTATTTT. Residues: CASQDMTDTQYF. Variable domain in full (rest from reference TRBV2 and TRBJ2-3): EPEVTQTPSHQVTQMGQEVILRCVPISNHLYFYWYRQILGQKVEFLVSFYNNEISEKSEIFDDQFSVERPDGSNFTLKIRSTKLEDSAMYFCASQDMTDTQYFGPGTRLTVL.

The chain links TRBV7-2 to TRBJ2-3; the match to TRBD2 covers 7 bases. This CDR3 has 16 residues. V was pared by 1 base and J by 2 bases, with 6 bases of the junction left unmatched. The germline gives CDR1 SGHTA, CDR2 FQGNSA. The CDR3 sequence is CASSLGSGIYTDTQYF. For the CDR3, the DNA is TGTGCCAGCAGCTTAGGAAGCGGGATATACACAGATACGCAGTATTTT.

The V gene is TRBV27, the J gene TRBJ2-1; D possibly corresponds to TRBD2 (7 bases). Trimming stripped 8 bases from V and 3 bases from J, with 14 bases between. There are 14 residues in the CDR3. Germline CDR1 and CDR2: MNHEY and SMNVEV (reference sequence). The CDR3 nucleotides are TGTGCCAGCCGCCCGAGGGGGGGCTACAATGAGCAGTTCTTC. Protein product: CASRPRGGYNEQFF.

The chain is built from TRBV2 and TRBJ2-5; 9 bases agree with TRBD1. CDR1 and CDR2 from the germline V gene are SNHLY and FYNNEI. CDR3 size: 15 residues. Unmatched junction bases numbered 5, after V lost 2 bases and J lost 4 bases. The CDR3 DNA reads as TGTGCCAGCAGTGAATCCGGGACAGGGAGAGAGACCCAGTACTTC. Translated, it gives CASSESGTGRETQYF.

The genes are TRBV12-3 or TRBV12-4 and TRBJ2-3, with 8 bases aligning to TRBD1. There are 12 residues in the CDR3. V was clipped by 6 bases and J by 9 bases; unmatched bases: 5. CDR3 region: CASSPDRGTQYF. The CDR3 bases are TGTGCCAGCAGCCCCGACAGGGGAACGCAGTATTTT.

This rearrangement joins TRBV11-2 to TRBJ2-1; tentatively, D is TRBD2 (5 bases). V was trimmed by 3 bases and J by 7 bases, leaving 22 bases between them. Germline lookup yields CDR1 SGHAT and CDR2 FQNNGV. The CDR3 sequence is 17 residues long. Here the CDR3 reads CASSFEALERMGNEQFF. The CDR3 DNA is TGTGCCAGCAGCTTCGAGGCCCTTGAGCGGATGGGGAATGAGCAGTTCTTC.

This clone occurred once. The chain combines TRBV25-1 with TRBJ1-2; 11 bases agree with TRBD1. With 4 bases clipped from V and 2 bases from J, the junction kept 3 bases outside the gene matches. Germline V CDR1 and CDR2: MGHDK, SYGVNS. This CDR3 is 15 amino acids long. For the CDR3, the DNA is TGTGCCAGCAGTGGGGACAGGGGGGAAAACTATGGCTACACCTTC. Protein: CASSGDRGENYGYTF.

CDR3 nucleotide sequence: TGTGCCAGCTCACCACCTAGCGGGGTGGGTCAGGAGCAGTTCTTC. Translated: CASSPPSGVGQEQFF. The chain combines TRBV18 with TRBJ2-1; TRBD2 matches 8 bases. This CDR3 region has 15 residues. Germline trimming cut 0 bases from V and 10 bases from J; bases unmatched to any gene: 8. Looked up from germline, CDR1 is KGHSH and CDR2 is LQKENI.

Many counts were recorded for this clone. Other DNA sequences in the same sample also yield this CDR3. The chain recombines TRBV6-4 with TRBJ1-6; perhaps TRBD1 as D (5 bases). Germline V gives CDR1 MRHNA, CDR2 SNTAGT. This CDR3 has 16 residues. V was cut by 8 bases and J by 8 bases, with 22 bases left in between. CDR3 nucleotides: TGTGCCAGCGGACCTTGGGGCGCCCGAGGTGATTCACCCCTCCACTTT. This translates into CASGPWGARGDSPLHF.

J is TRBJ1-1 and V is TRBV28; D is perhaps TRBD1 (6 bases). The CDR3 length is 12 residues. Trimming stripped 9 bases from V and 1 base from J, with 9 bases between. From germline, CDR1 is MDHEN and CDR2 SYDVKM. CDR3 DNA sequence: TGTGCCAGTTGGGGACAGAACACTGAAGCTTTCTTT. The encoded protein is CASWGQNTEAFF.

This chain links TRBV6-1 with TRBJ1-2, with 10 bases matching TRBD1. CDR1 MNHNS and CDR2 SASEGT come from the germline V gene. With 2 bases clipped from V and 6 bases from J, the junction kept 3 bases outside the gene matches. The CDR3 length is 14 residues. CDR3 nucleotides: TGTGCCAGCAGTGAAAGACAGGGGGCGGATGGCTACACCTTC. Residues: CASSERQGADGYTF.

There are a few counts of this clone. The V and J genes are TRBV25-1 and TRBJ1-1, with D unresolved. The CDR3 runs 15 residues. V dropped 1 base and J dropped 0 bases, with 9 bases sitting between them. In germline, CDR1 is MGHDK, CDR2 SYGVNS. The CDR3 DNA sequence: TGTGCCAGCAGTGAATGGGAGGGTGTGAACACTGAAGCTTTCTTT. Translation gives CASSEWEGVNTEAFF.

The V call is TRBV10-3, the J call TRBJ2-1, with 15 bases aligning to TRBD2. The CDR3 covers 16 residues. V trimming: 10 bases; J trimming: 6 bases; junction bases outside the gene matches: 10. Germline assignment: CDR1 ENHRY and CDR2 SYGVKD. The CDR3 reads CATSRTSGGELNEQFF. CDR3 bases: TGTGCCACCTCCAGGACTAGCGGGGGGGAACTCAATGAGCAGTTCTTC.

CDR3 sequence (DNA): TGTGCCAGCAGGGCCGGAGCGGGAGGCAACAATGAGCAGTTCTTC. Its translation is CASRAGAGGNNEQFF. The chain carries TRBV6-5 and TRBJ2-1; TRBD2 matches at 9 bases. Germline CDR1 and CDR2: MNHEY and SVGAGI. V was clipped by 6 bases and J by 5 bases; unmatched bases: 8. The CDR3 contains 15 residues.

This chain uses TRBV6-2 or TRBV6-3 with TRBJ2-5; a weak D match, TRBD1 (5 bases). Germline assignment: CDR1 MNHEY and CDR2 SVGEGT. V lost 0 bases and J lost 9, with 8 bases in between. CDR3 length equals 12 residues. CDR3 coding DNA: TGTGCCAGCAGTTACTCCAGGGAAGCCCAGTACTTC. It codes for CASSYSREAQYF.

The chain is built from TRBV6-6 and TRBJ2-1; 10 bases line up with TRBD1. V dropped 3 bases and J dropped 9; count of bases not matched to a gene: 5. The germline V gene encodes CDR1 MNHNY and CDR2 SVGAGI (reference sequence). There are 14 residues in the CDR3. CDR3 loop: CASSYAGQGTEQFF. The CDR3 DNA reads as TGTGCCAGCAGTTATGCGGGACAGGGGACTGAGCAGTTCTTC.

The V call is TRBV9, the J call TRBJ2-3; 10 bases match TRBD2. Germline assignment: CDR1 SGDLS and CDR2 YYNGEE. This CDR3 region has 14 residues. V shed 4 bases, J shed 2 bases, and the junction held 1 base outside the gene matches. The CDR3 sequence is CASSLAGVTDTQYF. The CDR3 DNA reads as TGTGCCAGCAGCCTAGCGGGAGTCACAGATACGCAGTATTTT. The full variable domain, in which reference TRBV9 and TRBJ2-3 provide the parts outside the CDR3, is DSGVTQTPKHLITATGQRVTLRCSPRSGDLSVYWYQQSLDQGLQFLIQYYNGEERAKGNILERFSAQQFPDLHSELNLSSLELGDSALYFCASSLAGVTDTQYFGPGTRLTVL.

This chain links TRBV4-1 with TRBJ1-5, with D perhaps matching TRBD1 (6 bases). V lost 3 bases and J 0 bases, leaving 15 bases between the germline ends. The CDR3 contains 17 residues. Germline values: CDR1 MGHRA, CDR2 YSYEKL. This CDR3 reads CASSHARGENSNQPQHF. CDR3 DNA sequence: TGCGCCAGCAGCCACGCCAGGGGCGAGAATAGCAATCAGCCCCAGCATTTT.

The gene calls are TRBV4-1 and TRBJ2-7; 8 positions agree with TRBD1. Germline V lookup: CDR1 MGHRA, CDR2 YSYEKL. The CDR3 loop spans 15 amino acids. Losses at the gene ends were 3 bases for V and 2 bases for J; bases not matched to a gene: 6. The DNA of the CDR3 is TGCGCCAGCAGCCAGGGCTCGGGACAGGCCTACGAGCAGTACTTC. This translates into CASSQGSGQAYEQYF.